This T cell receptor (beta chain) appears in the sequencing data of a study of human T cells and chemical hapten exposure. About the study: Weekly scalp doses of diphenylcyclopropenone were given to patients during the approximately 26-week study.

This clonotype was found many times. What it binds is unknown. The library labeled individual cDNA molecules by adding unique molecular identifiers to them. TCRdb reprocessed the RACE reads with MiXCR, giving one entry per CDR3 protein. Of 80,000 to 100,000 distinct CDR3 sequences in the sample, around 10% are singletons; the top ten hold 3.6%. Documented time point: pre-sensitization, week 0. Treatment indicated: therapeutic diphenylcyclopropenone sensitization with weekly scalp DPC. General study points: The formation of large CDR3 similarity clusters by expanded TCRs significantly exceeded that of controls.

The CDR3 extends over 16 amino acids. Deletions cut 0 bases from V and 8 bases from J, with 15 bases between. From germline, CDR1 is SGHRS and CDR2 YFSETQ. The chain employs TRBV5-1 and TRBJ1-6; D ambiguous. The source is a woman aged 40 to 50 with alopecia areata. Some clones in this sample may be carry-over from other donors' samples. The material sequenced was whole blood, taken in connection with sensitization to the hapten diphenylcyclopropenone (DPC). The CDR3 sequence: CASSLVPGPGDSPLHF. The CDR3 DNA reads as TGCGCCAGCAGCTTGGTTCCGGGCCCAGGCGATTCACCCCTCCACTTT.